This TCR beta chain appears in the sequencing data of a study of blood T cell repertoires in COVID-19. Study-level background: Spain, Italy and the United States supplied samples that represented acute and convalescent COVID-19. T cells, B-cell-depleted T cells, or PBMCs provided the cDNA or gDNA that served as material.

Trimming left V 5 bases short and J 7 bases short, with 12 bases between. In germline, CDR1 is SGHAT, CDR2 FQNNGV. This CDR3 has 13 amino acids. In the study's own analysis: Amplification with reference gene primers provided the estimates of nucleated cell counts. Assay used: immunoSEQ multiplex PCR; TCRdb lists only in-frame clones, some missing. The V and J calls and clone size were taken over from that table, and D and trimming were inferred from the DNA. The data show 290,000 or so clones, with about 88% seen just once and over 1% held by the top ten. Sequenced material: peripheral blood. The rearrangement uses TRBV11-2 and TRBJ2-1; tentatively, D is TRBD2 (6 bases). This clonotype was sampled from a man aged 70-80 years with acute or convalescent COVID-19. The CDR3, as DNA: TGTGCCAGCAGCCCAGCACGGGGGAATGAGCAGTTCTTC. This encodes CASSPARGNEQFF. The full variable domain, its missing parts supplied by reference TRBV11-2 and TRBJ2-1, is EAGVAQSPRYKIIEKRQSVAFWCNPISGHATLYWYQQILGQGPKLLIQFQNNGVVDDSQLPKDRFSAERLKGVDSTLKIQPAKLEDSAVYLCASSPARGNEQFFGPGTRLTVL.